This TCR beta chain was captured by sequencing in a study of cytomegalovirus exposure and HLA in healthy donors. The wider study: Later, an analysis reported that the 120 or so validation repertoires had used the same platform as the approximately 680 first-cohort repertoires.

Generated by immunoSEQ multiplex PCR, the TCRdb table keeps only in-frame clones and is missing some. The sample shows about 180,000 clones, around nine tenths of them seen only once. The V segment lost 6 bases and the J segment 2 bases; nucleotides outside the gene matches: 7. The germline V gene has CDR1 MNHEY and CDR2 SVGAGI. This CDR3 region has 14 residues. Sequenced: PBMCs. This receptor was identified in a man aged 18 to 30 in good health and CMV-seropositive. The V gene is TRBV6-5, the J gene TRBJ2-7; 7 nucleotides match TRBD1. The DNA for the CDR3 is TGTGCCAGCAGCGCAAGACAGGGCCCCTACGAGCAGTACTTC. As protein: CASSARQGPYEQYF.